This TCR beta chain emerged from a study of neurological immune-mediated disorders. This clonotype was picked up many times. Its antigen remains unknown. CDR1 and CDR2 (germline): SEHNR, FQNEAQ (reference sequence). The CDR3 has 15 amino acids. The germline V and J ends were trimmed by 6 bases and 4 bases, with 17 bases remaining between them. Broader study findings: TCR clonal expansion peaked in HTLV-1-associated myelopathy patients and was lowest in multiple sclerosis patients.

It was from 2 million PBMCs stored at -80 C that the unsorted libraries were obtained. The method for making cDNA was 5'RACE, and it used 10-nucleotide random UMIs. TCRdb passed the 5' RACE reads through MiXCR, listing each CDR3 protein once. The sample yields about 50,000 distinct CDR3 sequences, 9% to 12% seen once. The sequenced material came from PBMCs. The chain recombines TRBV7-9 with TRBJ2-3; a possible D gene is TRBD2 (7 bases). The source of this sequence is a woman in her thirties or forties with HTLV-1-associated myelopathy (HAM/TSP). The CDR3 region is CASSLGGRSADTQYF. CDR3 DNA sequence: TGTGCCAGCAGTCTGGGGGGGCGATCCGCAGATACGCAGTATTTT.